This T cell receptor (beta chain) was found in a study of blood T cell repertoires in COVID-19. Repertoires were generated with immunoSEQ multiplex PCR, while TCRdb's copy carries only in-frame clones and drops some. This repertoire shows about 65,000 clones, 93% found once; its top ten account for approximately 2.9%. The CDR3 sequence is 17 residues long. CDR1 MGHRA and CDR2 YSYEKL come from the germline V gene. V lost 3 bases, J lost 0 bases, and 14 bases lay in between. The sequenced material came from peripheral blood. This clonotype was sampled from a man in his sixties or seventies with active COVID-19. This chain links TRBV4-1 with TRBJ1-4, with a weak D call TRBD1 (5 bases). CDR3 nucleotides: TGCGCCAGCAGCCACCGCAAAGGGGCTGCAACTAATGAAAAACTGTTTTTT. It translates to CASSHRKGAATNEKLFF.